Shown below are 23 T cell receptor beta chains from a single sample sequenced in a study of CD8+ T cells in alopecia areata. Sequencing relied on a cDNA template that was reverse transcribed from extracted RNA. The assay was immunoSEQ multiplex PCR, and TCRdb's table has in-frame clones only and misses some. Sampling found some 120,000 clones, none seen once. The sample was lesional skin. The receptors originated from a C3H/HeJ mouse with alopecia areata. This mouse strain has H2-k as its MHC haplotype.

This clone turned up a few times. Mouse germline and gene names are used. Coverage ceases 4 residues before the CDR3 finishes, and the germline J gene fills in the end. The chain links TRBV13-2 to TRBJ1-1, with D unresolved. V was shortened by 0 bases and J by 0 bases, with 9 bases between the two germline ends. The length of the CDR3 is 15 residues. Looked up from germline, CDR1 is NNHNN and CDR2 is SYGAGS (reference sequence). The CDR3 bases that were read are TGTGCCAGCGGTGATGCGTCCAGAGCAAACACA. Translating gives CASGDASRANT. In full, the CDR3 is CASGDASRANTEVFF.

A note on this clone: The gene symbols are mouse symbols. Read coverage stops 4 residues before the CDR3 terminus; the germline J gene supplies the remainder. The identical CDR3 is also encoded by other nucleotide sequences in the sample. The chain links TRBV1 to TRBJ2-5, with 10 nucleotides matching TRBD2. The CDR3 spans 17 residues. Germline trimming cut 0 bases from V and 2 bases from J; bases unmatched to any gene: 5. CDR1 is NSQYPW, CDR2 LRSPGD, per germline (reference sequence). CDR3 DNA, as far as it was read: TGCACCTGCAGTGCAGATCTGGGGGGGCGCGGCCAAGAC. Protein: CTCSADLGGRGQD. The CDR3 as a whole reads CTCSADLGGRGQDTQYF.

Concerning this clone itself: Gene names and germline match the mouse. Incomplete CDR3 DNA: TGTGCCAGCAGTATCAGGACAACCACCTAT. Encoded protein: CASSIRTTTY. The entire CDR3 reads CASSIRTTTYEQYF. This rearrangement joins TRBV19 to TRBJ2-7; weak D call: TRBD1 (5 bases). Read sequence stops 4 residues before the CDR3 end, and the germline J gene provides the missing end. The CDR3 sequence is 14 residues long. The germline V gene encodes CDR1 FNHDT and CDR2 SITEND (reference sequence). The V and J ends lost 2 bases and 2 bases respectively, with 11 bases between them.

As concerns this clone: Gene and germline names: mouse. The missing CDR3 end, 4 residues past where the read stops, is filled in from the germline J gene. This sequence joins TRBV19 and TRBJ2-3; D is possibly TRBD2 (6 bases). The CDR3 has 14 residues. Germline CDR1 is FNHDT and CDR2 is SITEND (reference sequence). V dropped 6 bases and J dropped 0 bases, with 11 bases sitting between them. CDR3 protein: CASTGLSSAETLYF. The sequenced part of the CDR3 DNA is TGTGCCAGCACCGGACTGTCTAGTGCAGAA.

About this clone: The protein listed by TCRdb differs at residue 9 from the translated DNA, so the DNA translation is shown. The genes and germline here are from mouse. Read sequence stops 3 residues before the CDR3 end, and the germline J gene provides the missing end. This chain joins TRBV1 and TRBJ1-3; D perhaps matches TRBD1 (6 bases). The CDR3 contains 12 residues. V was trimmed by 5 bases and J by 6 bases, leaving 8 bases between them. CDR1 is NSQYPW and CDR2 is LRSPGD in the germline V gene (reference sequence). CDR3 bases read: TGCACCTGCAGTCGGGACAAAAATACG. Amino acid sequence: CTCSRDKNT. The whole CDR3 protein is CTCSRDKNTLYF.

This clone was seen a handful of times. Gene names are mouse gene names. The CDR3 is cut off 4 residues early in the read; its end comes from the germline J gene. This chain connects TRBV13-2 to TRBJ2-1; 9 nucleotides agree with TRBD2. CDR3 length: 15 amino acids. The germline V gene encodes CDR1 NNHNN and CDR2 SYGAGS (reference sequence). V gave up 0 bases and J gave up 5 bases; unmatched junction bases: 3. Incomplete CDR3 DNA: TGTGCCAGCGGTGATGCGAACTGGGGGGATGCT. Its translation: CASGDANWGDA. The CDR3 as a whole reads CASGDANWGDAEQFF.

Concerning this clone itself: Gene names follow the mouse nomenclature. Read coverage stops 4 residues before the CDR3 terminus; the germline J gene supplies the remainder. The chain employs TRBV5 and TRBJ2-7; the match to TRBD2 covers 10 bases. The CDR3 is 12 residues long. Germline assignment: CDR1 LGHNA and CDR2 YNLKQL (reference sequence). The sequenced CDR3 bases are TGTGCCTCCGGGACTGGGGTGTAT. Translation: CASGTGVY. The whole CDR3 protein reads CASGTGVYEQYF.

The table lists this clone with a few counts. Mouse germline and gene names are used. The CDR3 sequence is CTCSADMSRDTQYF. Partial CDR3 DNA: TGCACCTGCAGTGCAGATATGAGTAGGGAC. This rearrangement joins TRBV1 to TRBJ2-5; D is unclear. The CDR3 end lies 4 residues beyond the end of the read and is filled in from the germline J gene. The CDR3 totals 14 residues. CDR1 NSQYPW and CDR2 LRSPGD come from the germline V gene (reference sequence).

This clone was counted between two and nine times. Germline and genes: mouse. Coverage ceases 4 residues before the CDR3 finishes, and the germline J gene fills in the end. V usage is TRBV13-3 and J usage is TRBJ1-1, with 8 nucleotides matching TRBD1. The CDR3 extends over 11 amino acids. Germline-derived CDR1 and CDR2 are NNHDY and SYVADS. The DNA read from the CDR3 is TGTGCCAGCGTGGACAGGGCA. This translates into CASVDRA. The full CDR3 sequence reads CASVDRAEVFF.

This clone was seen repeatedly, ten times or more. Gene names and germline match the mouse. The CDR3 end falls 4 residues outside the read, so it is completed with the germline J gene. The chain recombines TRBV13-3 with TRBJ2-1; TRBD2 matches 9 bases. J gave up 0 bases and V 3 bases, and 4 bases lay outside the gene matches. CDR3 size: 16 residues. Germline V gene sequence: CDR1 NNHDY, CDR2 SYVADS. The CDR3 spells CASSGTGAGNYAEQFF. Incomplete CDR3 DNA: TGTGCCAGCAGTGGGACTGGGGCCGGTAACTATGCT.

A note on this clone: These gene names are mouse names. The observed sequence ends 4 residues before the CDR3 terminus, with the missing tail filled in from the germline J gene. The V and J genes are TRBV13-3 and TRBJ2-5, with 10 bases fitting TRBD2. Germline lookup yields CDR1 NNHDY and CDR2 SYVADS. This CDR3 has 17 residues. The trim removed 3 bases at V and 0 bases at J, leaving 7 bases unmatched. The part of the CDR3 DNA that was read is TGTGCCAGCAGTGTCGACTGGGGGGCCGGTAACCAAGAC. Encoded protein: CASSVDWGAGNQD. Given in full, the CDR3 is CASSVDWGAGNQDTQYF.

With respect to this clone: Germline and genes here are mouse. Read coverage stops 4 residues before the CDR3 terminus; the germline J gene supplies the remainder. The chain has TRBV1 and TRBJ1-4; D might be TRBD1 (5 bases). The V gene lost 0 bases and the J gene lost 2 bases, with 10 bases spanning the gap. This CDR3 is 16 amino acids long. The germline gives CDR1 NSQYPW, CDR2 LRSPGD (reference sequence). The sequenced CDR3 bases are TGCACCTGCAGTGCAGATTGGGCAGGGTCCAACGAA. Protein product: CTCSADWAGSNE. Given in full, the CDR3 is CTCSADWAGSNERLFF.

Concerning this clone itself: Germline and genes here are mouse. The CDR3 goes on 4 residues after the read ends, and that part is filled in from the germline J gene. V usage is TRBV19 and J usage is TRBJ1-1, with D possibly being TRBD1 (6 bases). V shed 3 bases and J shed 0 bases, with 9 bases lying between them. CDR1 is FNHDT and CDR2 is SITEND in the germline V gene (reference sequence). The CDR3 is 14 amino acids. CDR3 loop: CASSTDSSNTEVFF. CDR3 bases read: TGTGCCAGCAGTACGGACAGCTCAAACACA. Using reference TRBV19 and TRBJ1-1 for the parts outside the CDR3, the full variable domain is GGIITQTPKFLIGQEGQKLTLKCQQNFNHDTMYWYRQDSGKGLRLIYYSITENDLQKGDLSEGYDASREKKSSFSLTVTSAQKNEMAVFLCASSTDSSNTEVFFGKGTRLTVV.

The table lists this clone with a few counts. These gene names are mouse names. The CDR3 protein is CAWSLQGSNSDYTF. CDR3 DNA (partial): TGTGCCTGGAGTCTACAGGGTTCAAACTCC. The chain has TRBV31 and TRBJ1-2; D possibly corresponds to TRBD1 (6 bases). With the read ending 4 residues before the CDR3 end, the germline J gene is used to fill in that end. This CDR3 spans 14 amino acids. CDR1 and CDR2 (germline): GKSSPN, SITVG. V lost 0 bases and J 0 bases, leaving 8 bases between the germline ends.

This clone occurred many times. All gene names here are mouse names. The read ends 4 residues before the CDR3 terminus; that terminus is restored from the germline J gene. The J gene is TRBJ2-3, the V gene TRBV13-3; a weak D match, TRBD1 (6 bases). Trimming shortened V by 4 bases and J by 1 base, and 13 bases separated the two germline ends. This CDR3 spans 15 amino acids. CDR1 and CDR2 from the germline V gene are NNHDY and SYVADS. The sequenced part of the CDR3 DNA is TGTGCCAGCAGTCAACAGGGATATGGTGCAGAA. Translation gives CASSQQGYGAE. The whole CDR3 protein reads CASSQQGYGAETLYF.

For this clone: The germline and genes are mouse ones. The read ends 4 residues early relative to the CDR3; the germline J gene fills the gap. The chain links TRBV13-3 to TRBJ2-2, with 12 bases matching TRBD2. Germline CDR1 NNHDY, CDR2 SYVADS. The V segment lost 5 bases and the J segment 6 bases; nucleotides outside the gene matches: 8. This CDR3 region has 16 residues. The CDR3 reads CASSPDWGGAPGQLYF. The DNA read from the CDR3 is TGTGCCAGCAGCCCCGACTGGGGGGGCGCCCCCGGG.

Concerning this clone itself: TCRdb's protein and the translated DNA diverge at residue 11; the protein reported here is the translation of the DNA. The listed genes are named as in mouse. The CDR3 goes on 3 residues after the read ends, and that part is filled in from the germline J gene. The rearrangement joins TRBV1 to TRBJ1-6; TRBD1 matches 9 bases. TRBJ1-6 is given ORF status, its function remaining uncertain. J gave up 7 bases and V 5 bases, and 3 bases lay outside the gene matches. Germline V gene sequence: CDR1 NSQYPW, CDR2 LRSPGD (reference sequence). The CDR3 extends over 14 amino acids. The CDR3 spells CTCSPGTGNSPLYF. The covered CDR3 bases are TGCACCTGCAGTCCGGGGACAGGGAATTCGCCC.

Comment on this clone: Gene names and germline match the mouse. The read terminates 4 residues ahead of where the CDR3 ends, so the germline J gene completes it. The chain employs TRBV13-3 and TRBJ2-2; TRBD1 agrees at 7 bases. The CDR3 loop spans 16 amino acids. Unmatched junction bases numbered 5, after V lost 3 bases and J lost 0 bases. Germline assignment: CDR1 NNHDY and CDR2 SYVADS. This CDR3 is CASSGGTVANTGQLYF. The sequenced CDR3 bases are TGTGCCAGCAGTGGGGGGACAGTTGCAAACACCGGG.

Only a few counts were recorded for this clone. Any gene name here is a mouse gene name. The read ends 4 residues early relative to the CDR3; the germline J gene fills the gap. The J gene is TRBJ2-7, the V gene TRBV13-3; 7 bases align to TRBD2. CDR1 NNHDY and CDR2 SYVADS come from the germline V gene. The V and J ends lost 3 bases and 1 base, in that order; junction bases with no gene match: 4. The CDR3 runs 14 residues. The DNA read from the CDR3 is TGTGCCAGCAGTGTGGGGGGAGGGTCCTAT. Amino acid sequence: CASSVGGGSY. The full CDR3 sequence reads CASSVGGGSYEQYF.

About this clone itself: Genes and germline come from the mouse. The DNA ends 4 residues before the CDR3 does, and the rest of the CDR3 is filled in from the germline J gene. The chain has TRBV13-3 and TRBJ1-1; 7 bases are a match to TRBD1. The CDR3 sequence is 15 residues long. V lost 1 base and J lost 2; bases outside the gene matches: 5. Germline V lookup: CDR1 NNHDY, CDR2 SYVADS. CDR3 bases read: TGTGCCAGCAGTGATAGGGACAGAGGCAACACA. This encodes CASSDRDRGNT. The whole CDR3 protein reads CASSDRDRGNTEVFF.

On this clone: These gene names are mouse names. The CDR3 extends 4 residues past the end of the read, so its final part is completed from the germline J gene. This chain connects TRBV1 to TRBJ1-1, with a tentative D call TRBD1 (6 bases). Trimming cost V 1 base and J 4 bases, with 13 bases left between them. This CDR3 has 15 amino acids. Germline V lookup: CDR1 NSQYPW, CDR2 LRSPGD (reference sequence). CDR3 region: CTCSAGNREGTEVFF. The DNA read from the CDR3 is TGCACCTGCAGTGCAGGAAACAGGGAGGGCACA.

This clone was counted at least ten times. Genes and germline are mouse. Read coverage stops 4 residues before the CDR3 terminus; the germline J gene supplies the remainder. The chain has TRBV13-3 and TRBJ2-1, with D possibly TRBD2 on 5 matching bases. The germline gives CDR1 NNHDY, CDR2 SYVADS. The V end lost 2 bases, the J end lost 1 base, and 13 bases lay between the germline ends. The CDR3 runs 16 residues. CDR3 DNA, as far as it was read: TGTGCCAGCAGTGAGGAAAAGACTGAGAACTATGCT. It is translated as CASSEEKTENYA. The CDR3 reads in full as CASSEEKTENYAEQFF.

This clone was found a few times. Genes here carry mouse names. The CDR3 spells CASSAYREGASANTEVFF. The covered CDR3 bases are TGTGCCAGCAGTGCATACAGGGAAGGGGCCTCTGCAAACACA. The chain carries TRBV13-3 and TRBJ1-1; a possible D gene is TRBD1 (6 bases). The read gets to within 4 residues of the CDR3 end, and the germline J gene fills in the rest. V lost 3 bases to trimming and J lost 0 bases, with 21 bases between them. This CDR3 comprises 18 residues. Germline CDR1 and CDR2: NNHDY and SYVADS.